These 17 T cell receptor beta chains were all obtained from the same sample, sequenced in a study of blood T cells in healthy people across ages. Alongside a J-beta primer mix, a sample-barcoded 5' primer served in a second PCR lasting about 6 to 12 cycles. Each CDR3 protein is one row after TCRdb ran MiXCR on the 5' RACE reads. The table lists around 1,900,000 distinct CDR3 sequences, more than 35% of them singletons, with under 30% in the top ten. The sample consisted of blood. The receptors derive from a human donor in good health.

This clonotype was counted at least ten times. V gene TRBV7-8 combines with J gene TRBJ2-4; D possibly uses TRBD1 or TRBD2 (5 bases each). This CDR3 has 13 amino acids. Germline lookup yields CDR1 SGHVS and CDR2 FQNEAQ. V dropped 1 base and J dropped 5 bases, with 6 bases sitting between them. CDR3 nucleotides: TGTGCCAGCAGCTTAGGAGGGGAAAACATTCAGTACTTC. Encoded protein: CASSLGGENIQYF.

This clonotype turned up a few times. The chain employs TRBV7-2 and TRBJ2-5, with TRBD1 as a possible D gene (5 bases). The better agreement between TRBJ2-7 and the DNA end casts doubt on the J call. Germline CDR1 and CDR2: SGHTA and FQGNSA. This CDR3 region has 12 residues. The CDR3 loop reads CASSRDRREQYF. The CDR3 DNA reads TGTGCCAGCAGCCGAGACAGACGCGAGCAGTACTTC.

The genes are TRBV6-5 and TRBJ2-7; 9 bases are shared with TRBD1. The DNA end is more similar to TRBJ2-5, so the J call may be wrong. Germline CDR1 is MNHEY and CDR2 is SVGAGI. There are 16 residues in the CDR3. CDR3 region: CASSLLTGGNSETQYF. In nucleotides, the CDR3 is TGTGCCAGCAGCCTCCTGACAGGGGGTAATTCGGAGACCCAGTACTTC.

The table lists this clonotype with a few counts. The chain uses TRBV7-3 and TRBJ1-2; tentative D call: TRBD1 (6 bases). Per the germline V gene, CDR1 is SGHTA and CDR2 is FQGTGA. V lost 5 bases to trimming and J lost 2 bases, with 15 bases between them. CDR3 length: 15 residues. CDR3 region: CASSLGGGQNYGYTF. The CDR3, as DNA: TGTGCCAGCAGCCTGGGCGGGGGGCAAAACTATGGCTACACCTTC. Supplemented by reference TRBV7-3 and TRBJ1-2, the full variable domain reads GAGVSQTPSNKVTEKGKYVELRCDPISGHTALYWYRQSLGQGPEFLIYFQGTGAADDSGLPNDRFFAVRPEGSVSTLKIQRTERGDSAVYLCASSLGGGQNYGYTFGSGTRLTVV.

The CDR3 bases are TGCAGCGTTGAAGATCGCGTCGGGGCCAACGTCCTGACTTTC. Translated: CSVEDRVGANVLTF. V gene TRBV29-1 combines with J gene TRBJ2-6; D is ambiguous. V was clipped by 0 bases and J by 4 bases, with 7 bases between them. Germline CDR1 is SQVTM and CDR2 is ANQGSEA. This CDR3 spans 14 amino acids.

This clonotype has only a few counts. The V call is TRBV5-1, the J call TRBJ1-2, with 8 bases fitting TRBD1. The CDR3 totals 15 residues. Germline CDR1 SGHRS, CDR2 YFSETQ. V was clipped by 4 bases and J by 1 base; unmatched bases: 6. CDR3 in amino acids: CASSPGTGHNYGYTF. The CDR3 nucleotides are TGCGCCAGCAGCCCAGGGACAGGCCATAACTATGGCTACACCTTC.

This clonotype occurred once. The V and J genes are TRBV2 and TRBJ1-5; 9 bases are shared with TRBD1. Germline values: CDR1 SNHLY, CDR2 FYNNEI. The junction had 9 bases not matched to a gene; V was cut back by 5 bases and J by 7 bases. The CDR3 runs 15 residues. CDR3 protein: CASSFRDRVRQPQHF. CDR3 DNA sequence: TGTGCCAGCAGTTTCCGGGACAGGGTTCGACAGCCCCAGCATTTT.

The rearrangement uses TRBV4-3 and TRBJ2-1, with 7 bases that match TRBD2. The CDR3 spans 15 residues. Per germline, CDR1 LGHNA and CDR2 YSLEER. Unmatched junction bases numbered 4, after V lost 3 bases and J lost 2 bases. Here the CDR3 reads CASSHEGLPYNEQFF. The CDR3, as DNA: TGCGCCAGCAGCCATGAGGGACTACCCTACAATGAGCAGTTCTTC.

The CDR3 DNA reads TGTGCCAGCAGTTACGACAGGTTAGAGACCCAGTACTTC. Translated: CASSYDRLETQYF. V usage is TRBV6-2 or TRBV6-3 and J usage is TRBJ2-5; perhaps TRBD1 as D (6 bases). The CDR3 length is 13 residues. Germline V gene data show CDR1 as MNHEY and CDR2 as SVGEGT. Trimming pared 2 bases from V and 4 bases from J, leaving 8 bases between.

This clonotype was seen a few times. The CDR3: CAISEDRGIAEQYF. CDR3 DNA sequence: TGTGCCATCAGCGAGGACAGGGGGATAGCCGAGCAGTACTTC. This sequence joins TRBV10-3 and TRBJ2-7; 10 bases are shared with TRBD1. There are 14 residues in the CDR3. Per germline, CDR1 ENHRY and CDR2 SYGVKD. J lost 6 bases, V lost 6 bases, and 8 bases had no gene match.

In regard to this clonotype: A read error may produce the germline difference seen at one junction end. The chain joins TRBV27 to TRBJ1-1; D is uncertain. This CDR3 region has 15 residues. Germline V gene sequence: CDR1 MNHEY, CDR2 SMNVEV (reference sequence). For the CDR3, the DNA is TGTGCCAGCGGTTTACAATCGGGGTCGAACACTGAGGCTTTCTTT. Its protein is CASGLQSGSNTEAFF.

The chain recombines TRBV15 with TRBJ2-6; TRBD1 agrees at 7 bases. There are 19 residues in the CDR3. CDR1 is LNHNV, CDR2 YYDKDF, per germline (reference sequence). The trim removed 2 bases at V and 0 bases at J, leaving 10 bases unmatched. In DNA form, the CDR3 reads TGTGCCACCAGCAGAAAACAGGGGTCTCAAGGCTCTGGGGCCAACGTCCTGACTTTC. It codes for CATSRKQGSQGSGANVLTF.

This clonotype was seen a few times. V is TRBV12-3 or TRBV12-4 and J is TRBJ2-5, with no clear D. This CDR3 comprises 11 residues. V lost 3 bases, J lost 7 bases, and 6 bases lay in between. This CDR3 is CASSFKGTQYF. As DNA, the CDR3 is TGTGCCAGCAGTTTCAAAGGGACCCAGTACTTC.

V is TRBV5-6 and J is TRBJ1-4; D ambiguous. V lost 2 bases, J lost 3 bases, and 11 bases lay in between. This CDR3 is 15 amino acids long. Germline CDR1 SGHDT, CDR2 YYEEEE. CDR3 in DNA: TGTGCCAGCAGCTTTCTGAGCGGACCTAATGAAAAACTGTTTTTT. Protein product: CASSFLSGPNEKLFF.

This clonotype was observed a handful of times. The chain recombines TRBV9 with TRBJ2-3; no firm D call. This CDR3 spans 14 amino acids. V lost 0 bases and J lost 2, with 7 bases in between. From germline, CDR1 is SGDLS and CDR2 YYNGEE. The CDR3, as DNA: TGTGCCAGCAGCGTAGACTGGAACACAGATACGCAGTATTTT. It yields the protein CASSVDWNTDTQYF.

The chain recombines TRBV27 with TRBJ2-2, with D uncertain. The CDR3 length is 13 residues. Germline assignment: CDR1 MNHEY and CDR2 SMNVEV (reference sequence). With 6 bases removed from V and 5 bases from J, the gap between germline ends came to 10 bases. CDR3: CASSILSTGELFF. CDR3 DNA sequence: TGTGCCAGCAGCATCCTGTCGACCGGGGAGCTGTTTTTT.

This sequence joins TRBV15 and TRBJ2-7; TRBD1 aligns across 9 bases. The germline V gene has CDR1 LNHNV and CDR2 YYDKDF (reference sequence). This CDR3 region has 17 residues. The trim removed 1 base at V and 3 bases at J, leaving 10 bases unmatched. The CDR3 nucleotides are TGTGCCACCAGCAGAGGGGATCCGGGACAGGGAATCTACGAGCAGTACTTC. This encodes CATSRGDPGQGIYEQYF.